This TCR beta chain appears in the sequencing data of a study of OX40 agonist ivuxolimab in advanced cancers. Turning to the study itself: Every 2 weeks, patients received ivuxolimab intravenously, dosed at 0.01 to 10 mg/kg. Overall study findings and caveats: Both blood CD4+ and CD8+ T cells showed clonal growth by week 6 at 0.1 to 3.0 mg/kg.

Using immunoSEQ multiplex PCR, the repertoire was profiled, and TCRdb retains in-frame clones only, with some absent. Here the sample spans roughly 66,000 clones, more than 75% being singletons. In germline, CDR1 is SGHVS, CDR2 FQNEAQ. Unmatched junction bases numbered 17, after V lost 5 bases and J lost 12 bases. This CDR3 has 17 residues. A word on this clone: Its antigen is currently unknown.

A history of autoimmune disease or systemic immunosuppression excluded patients. The study sampled blood at baseline, cycle 4 day 1, and cycle 7 day 1. The source was CD4+ or CD8+ T cells sorted from blood, collected in a trial of the OX40 agonist ivuxolimab. The TCR was taken from an adult with an advanced solid tumor such as melanoma, head and neck, liver or kidney cancer. This chain links TRBV7-8 with TRBJ2-1; 12 bases are a match to TRBD2. The CDR3 DNA reads as TGTGCCAGCAGCACTCAACCCCTACTAGCGGGAGGTTTCCCGCAGTTCTTC. Its translation: CASSTQPLLAGGFPQFF.